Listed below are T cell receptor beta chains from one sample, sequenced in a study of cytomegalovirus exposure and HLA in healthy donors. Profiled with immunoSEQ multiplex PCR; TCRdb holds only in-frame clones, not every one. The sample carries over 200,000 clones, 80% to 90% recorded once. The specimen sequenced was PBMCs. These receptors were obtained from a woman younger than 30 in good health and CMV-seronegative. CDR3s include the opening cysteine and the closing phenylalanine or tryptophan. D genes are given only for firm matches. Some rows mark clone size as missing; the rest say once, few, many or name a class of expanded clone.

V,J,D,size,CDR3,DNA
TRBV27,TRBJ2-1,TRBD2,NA,CASSFLPGLAGSSSYNEQFF,TGTGCCAGCAGTTTTCTTCCAGGACTAGCGGGATCTTCATCCTACAATGAGCAGTTCTTC
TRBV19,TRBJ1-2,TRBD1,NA,CASSIYRGSNYGYTF,TGTGCCAGTAGTATCTACAGGGGATCTAACTATGGCTACACCTTC
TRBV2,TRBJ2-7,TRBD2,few,CAGRHPAGLGTYEQYF,TGTGCCGGCCGCCACCCCGCGGGACTAGGCACCTACGAGCAGTACTTC
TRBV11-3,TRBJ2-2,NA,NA,CASSPLGGRGTGELFF,TGTGCCAGCAGCCCTTTGGGCGGAAGGGGGACCGGGGAGCTGTTTTTT
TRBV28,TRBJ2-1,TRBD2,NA,CASSLLAGGPWEQFF,TGTGCCAGCAGTTTACTAGCGGGAGGTCCGTGGGAGCAGTTCTTC
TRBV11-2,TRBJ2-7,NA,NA,CASSLDRGEQYF,TGTGCCAGCAGCTTAGACAGGGGCGAGCAGTACTTC
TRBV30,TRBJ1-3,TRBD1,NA,CAWSVGQGFSGNTIYF,TGTGCCTGGAGTGTGGGACAGGGGTTCTCTGGAAACACCATATATTTT
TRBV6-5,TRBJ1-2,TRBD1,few,CAIRTGTGEGYTF,TGTGCCATCCGAACCGGGACAGGGGAGGGCTACACCTTC
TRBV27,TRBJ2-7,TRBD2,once,CASSWSGSKEQYF,TGTGCCAGCAGTTGGAGCGGGAGTAAGGAGCAGTACTTC
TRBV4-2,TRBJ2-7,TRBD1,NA,CASSQDKLGGQGNYEQYF,TGTGCCAGCAGCCAAGATAAGTTAGGGGGACAGGGCAACTACGAGCAGTACTTC
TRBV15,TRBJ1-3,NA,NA,CATSRDVAAANTIYF,TGTGCCACCAGCAGAGATGTGGCGGCTGCGAACACCATATATTTT
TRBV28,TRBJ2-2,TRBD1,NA,CASSLYRTGAEELFF,TGTGCCAGCAGTTTATACAGGACAGGGGCTGAGGAGCTGTTTTTT
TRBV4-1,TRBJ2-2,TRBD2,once,CASSPSSGRALTGELFF,TGCGCCAGCAGCCCCTCTAGCGGGAGGGCCCTCACCGGGGAGCTGTTTTTT
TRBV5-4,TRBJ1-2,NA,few,CASSFLNGYTF,TGTGCCAGCAGCTTCTTAAATGGCTACACCTTC
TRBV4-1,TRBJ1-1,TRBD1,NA,CASSQAVLGTVHTEAFF,TGCGCCAGCAGCCAAGCTGTCCTCGGGACAGTACACACTGAAGCTTTCTTT
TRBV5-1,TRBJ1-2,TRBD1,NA,CASSLARTGFLDGYTF,TGCGCCAGCAGCTTGGCCCGGACAGGATTCTTGGATGGCTACACCTTC
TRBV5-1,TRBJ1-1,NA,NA,CASSLDGVGPPYTEAFF,TGCGCCAGCAGCTTGGACGGGGTTGGTCCCCCCTACACTGAAGCTTTCTTT
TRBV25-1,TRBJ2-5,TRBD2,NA,CASSESLAGGQETQYF,TGTGCCAGCAGTGAATCCCTAGCGGGAGGGCAAGAGACCCAGTACTTC
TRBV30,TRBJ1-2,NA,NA,CAWSHTDYGYTF,TGTGCCTGGAGCCATACAGACTATGGCTACACCTTC
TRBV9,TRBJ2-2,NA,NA,CASSVGQFAGELFF,TGTGCCAGCAGCGTTGGACAGTTCGCCGGGGAGCTGTTTTTT
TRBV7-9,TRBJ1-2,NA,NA,CASSSNPGFFYGYTF,TGTGCCAGCAGCTCAAACCCGGGTTTCTTCTATGGCTACACCTTC
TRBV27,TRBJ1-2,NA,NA,CASSSGEGYTF,TGTGCCAGCAGTTCCGGGGAAGGCTACACCTTC
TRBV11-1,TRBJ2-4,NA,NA,CASSLERGRGAKNIQYF,TGTGCCAGCAGCTTAGAAAGGGGCAGGGGTGCCAAAAACATTCAGTACTTC
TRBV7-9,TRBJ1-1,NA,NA,CASSLASAGTEAFF,TGTGCCAGCAGCTTAGCATCAGCGGGCACTGAAGCTTTCTTT
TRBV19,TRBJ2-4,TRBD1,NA,CASRGTGSKNIQYF,TGTGCCAGTAGGGGGACAGGGTCAAAAAACATTCAGTACTTC
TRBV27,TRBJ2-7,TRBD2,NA,CASSGSTGGSYEQYF,TGTGCCAGCAGTGGATCTACGGGAGGGTCGTACGAGCAGTACTTC
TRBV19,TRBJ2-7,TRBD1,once,CASRSTSGTGTYEQYF,TGTGCCAGTAGGTCAACTTCCGGGACAGGAACCTACGAGCAGTACTTC
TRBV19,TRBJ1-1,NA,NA,CASSPGLLNTEAFF,TGTGCCAGTAGTCCGGGACTATTGAACACTGAAGCTTTCTTT
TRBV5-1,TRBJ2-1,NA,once,CASSAGQSSYNEQFF,TGCGCCAGCAGCGCTGGACAGAGCTCCTACAATGAGCAGTTCTTC
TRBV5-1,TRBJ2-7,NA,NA,CASSLVGDTGYEQYF,TGCGCCAGCAGCTTGGTGGGAGATACTGGGTACGAGCAGTACTTC
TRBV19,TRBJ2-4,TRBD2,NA,CASSSGRVQNIQYF,TGTGCCAGCAGTAGCGGGAGGGTTCAGAACATTCAGTACTTC
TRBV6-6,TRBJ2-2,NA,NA,CASSYTGLHTGELFF,TGTGCCAGCAGTTACACAGGGTTGCACACCGGGGAGCTGTTTTTT
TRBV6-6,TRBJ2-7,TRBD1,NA,CASSFRDRVSEQYF,TGTGCCAGCAGTTTTCGGGACAGGGTAAGCGAGCAGTACTTC
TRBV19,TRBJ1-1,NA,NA,CASSTSGTASSGAFF,TGTGCCAGTAGTACCTCCGGGACGGCATCTAGCGGGGCTTTCTTT
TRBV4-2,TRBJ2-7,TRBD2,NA,CASSQVAGVNEQYF,TGTGCCAGCAGCCAAGTAGCGGGAGTTAACGAGCAGTACTTC
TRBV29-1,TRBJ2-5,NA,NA,CSVFWQGTQYF,TGCAGCGTTTTCTGGCAGGGGACCCAGTACTTC
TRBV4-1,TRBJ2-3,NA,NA,CASSQELARSTDTQYF,TGCGCCAGCAGCCAAGAGCTAGCGCGTAGCACAGATACGCAGTATTTT
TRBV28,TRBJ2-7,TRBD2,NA,CASSLQGGGSYEQYF,TGTGCCAGCAGTTTACAGGGCGGGGGCTCCTACGAGCAGTACTTC
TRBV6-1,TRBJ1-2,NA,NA,CASRGGKQIYGYTF,TGTGCCAGCAGGGGGGGAAAACAGATCTATGGCTACACCTTC
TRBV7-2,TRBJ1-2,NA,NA,CASSLGGAAIYGYTF,TGTGCCAGCAGCTTAGGGGGCGCGGCTATCTATGGCTACACCTTC
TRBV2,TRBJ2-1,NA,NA,CASWGGESYNEQFF,TGTGCCAGCTGGGGCGGGGAGTCCTACAATGAGCAGTTCTTC
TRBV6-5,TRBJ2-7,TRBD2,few,CASSTGLPGGEQYF,TGTGCCAGCAGTACAGGCCTCCCGGGGGGCGAGCAGTACTTC